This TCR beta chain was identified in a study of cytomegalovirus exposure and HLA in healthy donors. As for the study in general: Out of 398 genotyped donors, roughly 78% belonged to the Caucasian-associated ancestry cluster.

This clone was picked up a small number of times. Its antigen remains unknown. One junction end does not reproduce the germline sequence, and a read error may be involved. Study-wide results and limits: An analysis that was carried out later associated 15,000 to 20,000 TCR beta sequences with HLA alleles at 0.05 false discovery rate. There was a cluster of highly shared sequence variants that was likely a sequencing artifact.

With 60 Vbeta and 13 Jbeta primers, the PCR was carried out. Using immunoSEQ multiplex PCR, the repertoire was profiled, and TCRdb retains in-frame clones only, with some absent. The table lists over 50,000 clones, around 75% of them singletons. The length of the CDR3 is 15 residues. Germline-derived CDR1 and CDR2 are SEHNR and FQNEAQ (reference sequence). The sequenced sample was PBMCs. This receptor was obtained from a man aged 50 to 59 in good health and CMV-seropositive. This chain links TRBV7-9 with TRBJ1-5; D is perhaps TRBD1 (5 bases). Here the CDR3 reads CASSLGGEEGQPQNF. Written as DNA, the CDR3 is TGTGCCAGCAGCCTTGGTGGGGAGGAGGGGCAGCCCCAGAATTTT.